This T cell receptor (beta chain) was captured in a study of blood T cell repertoires in COVID-19. On the study more broadly: Spain, Italy and the United States supplied samples that represented acute and convalescent COVID-19. Sources were T cells, B-cell-depleted T cells, or PBMCs; the material itself was cDNA or gDNA.

In germline, CDR1 is SGHTA, CDR2 FQGTGA. There are 17 residues in the CDR3. Trimming cost V 5 bases and J 4 bases, with 21 bases left between them. Authors' processing steps: Amplified reference gene primers provided the basis for estimating nucleated cell counts. Sequencing used immunoSEQ multiplex PCR; TCRdb keeps in-frame clones, though not all of them. The DNA was the basis for D and trimming; V, J and clone size are from that table. Among roughly 230,000 clones listed, just under 85% were seen once. The sequenced sample was peripheral blood. This TCR was recovered from a man aged 45-60 years with acute or convalescent COVID-19. The chain employs TRBV7-3 and TRBJ2-1; tentatively, D is TRBD1 (6 bases). The CDR3 loop is CASSPGLDAGEYNEQFF. The CDR3, as DNA: TGTGCCAGCAGCCCCGGCCTGGACGCAGGGGAATACAATGAGCAGTTCTTC.